This T cell receptor (beta chain) was obtained from a study of cytotoxic CD8 clonotypes in ibrutinib-treated CLL. Study summary: Once treatment had gone on for a median of approximately 11 months, range 6 to 36, response samples were drawn.

Overall study findings and caveats: The study found clonality rose at ibrutinib response, then fell toward baseline at progression. Clonality measured at baseline exceeded age-matched healthy donors, tracking circulating CD8+ T-cell counts.

Remarks on this clone: The antigen is unknown.

Libraries were prepared by immunoSEQ multiplex PCR; TCRdb keeps only in-frame clonotypes and omits some of them. Seen here are about 130,000 clones, 70% to 90% observed once, and the top ten hold around 2%. The CDR3 length is 16 residues. Losses at the gene ends were 5 bases for V and 0 bases for J; bases not matched to a gene: 1. The V gene's germline CDR1 is SGHNT and CDR2 YYREEE (reference sequence). Investigators sourced about 2 micrograms of genomic DNA from cryopreserved PBMCs for TCR beta libraries. This clonotype was sampled from a human donor with chronic lymphocytic leukemia. The rearrangement links TRBV5-4 to TRBJ2-3; 15 positions match TRBD2. Sequences were derived from PBMCs, sampled after 24 months of ibrutinib treatment. The CDR3 loop reads CASRGTSGGSTDTQYF. CDR3 DNA sequence: TGTGCCAGCAGGGGGACTAGCGGGGGGAGCACAGATACGCAGTATTTT.